This T cell receptor beta chain appears in the sequencing data of a study of blood T cell repertoires in COVID-19. Study information: T cells, B-cell-depleted T cells, or PBMCs provided the cDNA or gDNA that served as material.

CDR1 is SGHTA and CDR2 is FQGNSA in the germline V gene. CDR3 size: 14 residues. Trimming took 6 bases from V and 2 from J, leaving 10 bases between them. Only in-frame clones appear in the TCRdb table, and some are missing; sequencing was by immunoSEQ multiplex PCR. The profile shows about 400,000 clones, around 89% of them singletons. The receptor comes from a man in his forties with acute or convalescent COVID-19. Sequencing was done on a sample of peripheral blood. The J gene is TRBJ2-2, the V gene TRBV7-2; D is perhaps TRBD1 (6 bases). CDR3 region: CASRFRGNTGELFF. CDR3 DNA sequence: TGTGCCAGCAGGTTCAGGGGTAACACCGGGGAGCTGTTTTTT. The complete variable domain, with remaining parts taken from reference TRBV7-2 and TRBJ2-2, reads GAGVSQSPSNKVTEKGKDVELRCDPISGHTALYWYRQSLGQGLEFLIYFQGNSAPDKSGLPSDRFSAERTGGSVSTLTIQRTQQEDSAVYLCASRFRGNTGELFFGEGSRLTVL.